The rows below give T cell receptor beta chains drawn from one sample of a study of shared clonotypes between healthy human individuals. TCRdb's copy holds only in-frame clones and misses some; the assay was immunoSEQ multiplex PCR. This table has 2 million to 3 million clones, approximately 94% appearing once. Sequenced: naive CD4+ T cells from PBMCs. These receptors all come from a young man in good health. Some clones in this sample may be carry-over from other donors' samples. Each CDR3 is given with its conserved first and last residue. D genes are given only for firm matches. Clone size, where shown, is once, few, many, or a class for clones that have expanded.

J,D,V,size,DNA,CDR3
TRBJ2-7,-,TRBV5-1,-,TGCGCCAGCAGCTTGGCCCCGGGAGTTTCCTACGAGCAGTACTTC,CASSLAPGVSYEQYF
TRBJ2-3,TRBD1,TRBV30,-,TGTGCCTGGAGTCCTACTTTCGCGGGACAGGGGACAGATACGCAGTATTTT,CAWSPTFAGQGTDTQYF
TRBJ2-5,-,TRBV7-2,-,TGTGCCAGCAGCCCCTCTTCAGTGACAAGCCAAGAGACCCAGTACTTC,CASSPSSVTSQETQYF
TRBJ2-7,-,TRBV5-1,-,TGCGCCAGCAGCTTGAACGGCTACGAGCAGTACTTC,CASSLNGYEQYF
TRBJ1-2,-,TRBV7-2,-,TGTGCCAGCAGCTTACCGGGGACGGGCTACACCTTC,CASSLPGTGYTF
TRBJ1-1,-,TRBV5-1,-,TGCGCCAGCAGCCCCACCGGGAACATGAACACTGAAGCTTTCTTT,CASSPTGNMNTEAFF
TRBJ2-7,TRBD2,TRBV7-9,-,TGTGCCAGCACCAGCGCATTAGCGGGTGTCTCCTACGAGCAGTACTTC,CASTSALAGVSYEQYF
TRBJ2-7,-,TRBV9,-,TGTGCCAGCAGCCCCCGGGACGGGCAGACCTACGAGCAGTACTTC,CASSPRDGQTYEQYF
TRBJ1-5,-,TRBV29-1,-,TGCAGCGTTTTGCTCAGTGGCAATCAGCCCCAGCATTTT,CSVLLSGNQPQHF
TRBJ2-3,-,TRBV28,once,TGTGCCAGCAGTCTATACACCGATACGCAGTATTTT,CASSLYTDTQYF
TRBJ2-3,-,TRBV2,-,TGTGCCAAACAATCGGCCAGCCGAGGTTCAGATACGCAGTATTTT,CAKQSASRGSDTQYF
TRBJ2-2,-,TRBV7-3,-,TGTGCCAGCAGCGCGGGGGCTCCTAACACCGGGGAGCTGTTTTTT,CASSAGAPNTGELFF
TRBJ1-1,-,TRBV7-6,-,TGTGCCAGCAGCCAGACAGAGAACACTGAAGCTTTCTTT,CASSQTENTEAFF
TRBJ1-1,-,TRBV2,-,TGTGCCAGCAGGTACAGGGTAGGGACTGAAGCTTTCTTT,CASRYRVGTEAFF
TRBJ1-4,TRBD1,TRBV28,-,TGTGCCAGCAGTTCGGGACAGGGGCGCACTAATGAAAAACTGTTTTTT,CASSSGQGRTNEKLFF
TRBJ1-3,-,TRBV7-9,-,TGTGCCAGCAGCCCCGGACGGATCTCTGGAAACACCATATATTTT,CASSPGRISGNTIYF
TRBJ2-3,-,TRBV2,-,TGTGCCAGCAGTGAACTGGCGGACACAGATACGCAGTATTTT,CASSELADTDTQYF
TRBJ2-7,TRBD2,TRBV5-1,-,TGCGCCAGCAGCCCGGGGACTAGCGGGAGAACCTACGAGCAGTACTTC,CASSPGTSGRTYEQYF
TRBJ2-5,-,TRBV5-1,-,TGCGCCAGCAGCTCCCGACAGCTCCAAGAGACCCAGTACTTC,CASSSRQLQETQYF
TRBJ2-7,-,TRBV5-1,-,TGCGCCAGCAGAACAGGGCCAGGGTCCTACGAGCAGTACTTC,CASRTGPGSYEQYF
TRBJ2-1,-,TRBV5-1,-,TGCGCCAGCAGCCCCGCCGGCCTCAGGGAGGTAAGGTACAATGAGCAGTTCTTC,CASSPAGLREVRYNEQFF
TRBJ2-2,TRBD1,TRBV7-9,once,TGTGCCAGCAGCACGGGACAGGAGAACACCGGGGAGCTGTTTTTT,CASSTGQENTGELFF
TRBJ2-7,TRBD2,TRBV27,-,TGTGCCAGCAGAAGGACTAGCGGGGGGTCCTACGAGCAGTACTTC,CASRRTSGGSYEQYF
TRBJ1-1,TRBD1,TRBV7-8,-,TGTGCCAGCAGCTTGCCAACGGGACAGGAAGCTTTCTTT,CASSLPTGQEAFF
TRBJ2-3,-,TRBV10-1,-,TGCGCCAGCAGTGAAGCTAGGACAGATACGCAGTATTTT,CASSEARTDTQYF
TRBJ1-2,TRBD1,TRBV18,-,TGTGCCAGCTCACCCTACGAAGGGACAGGATTAGGAGGCTACACCTTC,CASSPYEGTGLGGYTF
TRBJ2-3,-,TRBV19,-,TGTGCCAGTAGTATCGGATCGAGAGGAGTAATCACAGATACGCAGTATTTT,CASSIGSRGVITDTQYF
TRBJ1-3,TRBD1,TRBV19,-,TGTGCCAGTAGCGGACAGGGGAGCTCTGGAAACACCATATATTTT,CASSGQGSSGNTIYF
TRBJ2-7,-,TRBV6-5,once,TGTGCCAGCAGTCGCGAGGGGACCGGGTCCTACGAGCAGTACTTC,CASSREGTGSYEQYF
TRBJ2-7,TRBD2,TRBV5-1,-,TGCGCCAGCAGCTCCCCCCTAGCGGACCATTCCGTCTACGAGCAGTACTTC,CASSSPLADHSVYEQYF
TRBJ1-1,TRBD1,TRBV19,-,TGTGCCAGTAGCACCGGGACAGGAGGACCCGCTGAAGCTTTCTTT,CASSTGTGGPAEAFF
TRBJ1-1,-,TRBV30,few,TGTGCCTGGAACGGCAGGCGTAACACTGAAGCTTTCTTT,CAWNGRRNTEAFF
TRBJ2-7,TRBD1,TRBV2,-,TGTGCCAGCAGTGAGGGGACAGACCTTCGGTCCTACGAGCAGTACTTC,CASSEGTDLRSYEQYF
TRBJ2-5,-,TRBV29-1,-,TGCAGCGTTGGCCCAGCCCAAGAGACCCAGTACTTC,CSVGPAQETQYF
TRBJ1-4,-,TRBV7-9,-,TGTGCCAGCAGCTTCTCGCAAACTAATGAAAAACTGTTTTTT,CASSFSQTNEKLFF
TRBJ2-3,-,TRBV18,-,TGTGCCAGCTCACCACTGGGGTCTGTGAGCACAGATACGCAGTATTTT,CASSPLGSVSTDTQYF